Below are 12 T cell receptor beta chains sequenced from a single sample in a study of PD-1 blockade in classical Hodgkin lymphoma (TCRdb year 2020). Per the publication, the time point label means: cycle 4 day 1 (C4D1), after more than five weeks of nivolumab. Every trial patient had relapsed following autologous stem cell transplantation, and prior brentuximab vedotin exposure was what differed among cohorts A, B and C. The library relied on the immunoSEQ multiplex PCR assay. TCRdb holds this immuneACCESS table with in-frame rearrangements only. Some clones are missing; in checked studies, unresolved V genes explain under half, and the rest has no known cause. The sample contains tens of thousands of clones, under 80% of them found a single time. The ten largest clonotypes hold roughly 12% of the sample. The source was peripheral blood mononuclear cells (PBMCs), collected before the fourth cycle of nivolumab. The receptor set was obtained from a human donor with classical Hodgkin lymphoma.

This sequence joins TRBV11-3 and TRBJ1-4; D is perhaps TRBD1 (6 bases). This CDR3 spans 15 amino acids. Germline CDR1 and CDR2: SGHNT and YENEEA. The germline V and J ends were trimmed by 1 base and 6 bases, with 12 bases remaining between them. The CDR3 protein is CASSLVTGLDEKLFF. Written as DNA, the CDR3 is TGTGCCAGCAGCTTAGTGACAGGACTTGATGAAAAACTGTTTTTT. The variable domain in full, completed from reference TRBV11-3 and TRBJ1-4, reads EAGVVQSPRYKIIEKKQPVAFWCNPISGHNTLYWYLQNLGQGPELLIRYENEEAVDDSQLPKDRFSAERLKGVDSTLKIQPAELGDSAVYLCASSLVTGLDEKLFFGSGTQLSVL.

The CDR3 loop reads CASSGQGVDEQFF. CDR3 DNA: TGCGCCAGCTCGGGACAGGGCGTGGATGAGCAGTTCTTC. The chain recombines TRBV5-1 with TRBJ2-1, with 9 bases lining up with TRBD1. After removal of 7 bases from V and 8 bases from J, the junction contained 7 bases not matched to a gene. The germline V gene encodes CDR1 SGHRS and CDR2 YFSETQ. CDR3 length equals 13 residues.

The chain links TRBV4-1 to TRBJ2-7; unclear D gene. Trimming shortened V by 1 base and J by 3 bases, and 10 bases separated the two germline ends. CDR1 and CDR2 (germline): MGHRA, YSYEKL. This CDR3 contains 14 residues. The CDR3 bases are TGCGCCAGCAGCCAAGCTCAGATAAACTACGAGCAGTACTTC. It is translated as CASSQAQINYEQYF.

This clone was seen a handful of times. The chain couples TRBV7-2 to TRBJ1-1, with a weak D call TRBD1 (6 bases). V was pared by 5 bases and J by 1 base, with 8 bases between. Germline V gene data show CDR1 as SGHTA and CDR2 as FQGNSA. The CDR3 covers 13 residues. This CDR3 reads CASSEGQNTEAFF. The DNA for the CDR3 is TGTGCCAGCAGCGAGGGACAGAACACTGAAGCTTTCTTT.

The genes are TRBV28 and TRBJ1-5; TRBD1 might be the D (5 bases). The V end was cut by 8 bases, the J end by 1 base, with 27 bases between. From germline, CDR1 is MDHEN and CDR2 SYDVKM. The CDR3 contains 19 residues. CDR3 sequence (DNA): TGTGCCAGCCCAAATAACCCCGGCGGTGGAGGGGACAGCAATCAGCCCCAGCATTTT. Its protein product is CASPNNPGGGGDSNQPQHF. Based on the CDR3 plus reference TRBV28 and TRBJ1-5, the full variable domain is DVKVTQSSRYLVKRTGEKVFLECVQDMDHENMFWYRQDPGLGLRLIYFSYDVKMKEKGDIPEGYSVSREKKERFSLILESASTNQTSMYLCASPNNPGGGGDSNQPQHFGDGTRLSIL.

The chain combines TRBV6-5 with TRBJ2-7, with D perhaps TRBD1 (6 bases). Germline V gene lookup returns CDR1 MNHEY and CDR2 SVGAGI. CDR3 size: 15 residues. Trimming removed 6 bases at V and 3 bases at J, with 18 bases between. For the CDR3, the DNA is TGTGCCAGCAGGCTTTACAGAAAAGGGGGCTACGAGCAGTACTTC. Translating gives CASRLYRKGGYEQYF.

The V call is TRBV28, the J call TRBJ2-4; 7 bases align to TRBD1. The CDR3 runs to 16 residues. Germline values: CDR1 MDHEN, CDR2 SYDVKM. The junction had 14 bases not matched to a gene; V was cut back by 5 bases and J by 7 bases. CDR3 protein: CASSPPSAGGWNIQYF. The CDR3 bases are TGTGCCAGCAGTCCCCCCTCGGCAGGGGGTTGGAACATTCAGTACTTC. Full variable domain (outside the CDR3, taken from reference TRBV28 and TRBJ2-4): DVKVTQSSRYLVKRTGEKVFLECVQDMDHENMFWYRQDPGLGLRLIYFSYDVKMKEKGDIPEGYSVSREKKERFSLILESASTNQTSMYLCASSPPSAGGWNIQYFGAGTRLSVL.

The chain links TRBV28 to TRBJ1-5, with D possibly being TRBD1 (6 bases). V was trimmed by 6 bases and J by 0 bases, leaving 21 bases between them. CDR1 MDHEN and CDR2 SYDVKM come from the germline V gene. The CDR3 is 18 residues long. Written as DNA, the CDR3 is TGTGCCAGCAGCTTACAGCGGGGGGCGCAGGATAGCAATCAGCCCCAGCATTTT. It is translated as CASSLQRGAQDSNQPQHF.

This clone appeared a single time. The chain recombines TRBV6-6 with TRBJ1-3, with TRBD1 as a possible D gene (5 bases). This CDR3 is built from 16 residues. Germline CDR1 reads MNHNY; CDR2 reads SVGAGI (reference sequence). Trimming shortened V by 5 bases and J by 0 bases, and 14 bases separated the two germline ends. The CDR3 region is CASSQPSGISGNTIYF. The DNA of the CDR3 is TGTGCCAGCAGTCAACCCTCAGGGATCTCTGGAAACACCATATATTTT.

V gene TRBV25-1 combines with J gene TRBJ2-3; 7 bases line up with TRBD2. Germline trimming cut 4 bases from V and 6 bases from J; bases unmatched to any gene: 4. The CDR3 consists of 13 residues. Germline V gene lookup returns CDR1 MGHDK and CDR2 SYGVNS. In nucleotides, the CDR3 is TGTGCCAGCAGTGTCGCGGGAGTGGATACGCAGTATTTT. It yields the protein CASSVAGVDTQYF.

This clone was recorded a few times. CDR3 in amino acids: CASSLLAAYNEQFF. In DNA, the CDR3 is TGTGCCAGCAGTTTGCTAGCTGCTTACAATGAGCAGTTCTTC. V gene TRBV28 combines with J gene TRBJ2-1; D is perhaps TRBD2 (5 bases). V was trimmed by 3 bases and J by 4 bases, leaving 10 bases between them. The CDR3 length is 14 residues. Germline-derived CDR1 and CDR2 are MDHEN and SYDVKM.

The chain carries TRBV27 and TRBJ2-7; D might be TRBD2 (5 bases). CDR1 and CDR2 (germline): MNHEY, SMNVEV (reference sequence). This CDR3 has 14 residues. Trimming cost V 6 bases and J 3 bases, with 15 bases left between them. For the CDR3, the DNA is TGTGCCAGCAGCCCGAGGCTAGCCCTCTACGAGCAGTACTTC. It is translated as CASSPRLALYEQYF.